Each of the 14 T cell receptor beta chains below was sequenced from the same sample in a study of radiotherapy plus CTLA-4 blockade in lung cancer. The assay was immunoSEQ multiplex PCR, and TCRdb's table has in-frame clones only and misses some. The sample lists 35,000 to 45,000 clones, roughly three quarters occurring once. The sequences come from peripheral blood, collected from a patient treated with radiotherapy plus ipilimumab. These receptor sequences come from a human donor with non-small cell lung cancer whose response to radiotherapy plus ipilimumab could not be evaluated.

J is TRBJ2-1 and V is TRBV7-8; no definite D call. This CDR3 comprises 14 residues. Germline V CDR1 and CDR2: SGHVS, FQNEAQ. V lost 1 base and J 8 bases, leaving 12 bases between the germline ends. The CDR3 spells CASSLGNSWDEQFF. The CDR3 DNA reads TGTGCCAGCAGCTTAGGGAATAGCTGGGATGAGCAGTTCTTC.

The V and J genes are TRBV11-2 and TRBJ1-1, with 8 bases fitting TRBD1. The CDR3 is 15 residues long. Trimming cost V 0 bases and J 3 bases; bases outside gene matches: 3. CDR1 is SGHAT, CDR2 FQNNGV, per germline. As DNA, the CDR3 is TGTGCCAGCAGCTTAGAGGCAGGGGGCTACACTGAAGCTTTCTTT. The encoded protein is CASSLEAGGYTEAFF.

This chain links TRBV4-1 with TRBJ2-3, with D tentatively TRBD2 (6 bases). V shed 4 bases and J shed 4 bases, with 15 bases lying between them. Germline CDR1 is MGHRA and CDR2 is YSYEKL. CDR3 length: 15 amino acids. The CDR3 loop is CASSRRDSSPDTQYF. The DNA of the CDR3 is TGCGCCAGCAGCCGCCGGGACTCCTCTCCAGATACGCAGTATTTT.

Concerning this clone: Its ends do not fully match the called genes, so a read error is possible. V gene TRBV7-7 combines with J gene TRBJ2-7; D call uncertain. CDR1 is SSHAT, CDR2 FNYEAQ, per germline (reference sequence). The CDR3 has 17 amino acids. This CDR3 reads CASSFPARHEIPHEQYF. The CDR3 DNA follows: TGTGCTAGCAGCTTCCCTGCCCGACATGAGATACCCCACGAGCAGTACTTC.

The chain carries TRBV7-8 and TRBJ2-5, with unresolved D. Trimming shortened V by 0 bases and J by 5 bases, and 4 bases separated the two germline ends. Per germline, CDR1 SGHVS and CDR2 FQNEAQ. The CDR3 consists of 12 residues. DNA of the CDR3: TGTGCCAGCAGCTTAGCGCGTGAGACCCAGTACTTC. Encoded protein: CASSLARETQYF.

This clone was picked up a small number of times. The chain carries TRBV11-2 and TRBJ1-1; a possible D gene is TRBD1 (5 bases). The length of the CDR3 is 13 residues. The germline V and J ends were trimmed by 5 bases and 2 bases, with 9 bases remaining between them. The germline V gene has CDR1 SGHAT and CDR2 FQNNGV. The CDR3 sequence: CASSPGINTEAFF. Written as DNA, the CDR3 is TGTGCCAGCAGCCCAGGGATTAACACTGAAGCTTTCTTT.

The chain uses TRBV7-8 and TRBJ2-5; no clear D. The J call may be mistaken, given a closer DNA end match to TRBJ2-7. The germline gives CDR1 SGHVS, CDR2 FQNEAQ. The CDR3 has 12 residues. The DNA of the CDR3 is TGTGCCAGCAGCGGAAGAGGTTACGAGCAGTACTTC. Protein product: CASSGRGYEQYF.

The chain joins TRBV7-9 to TRBJ2-1, with 11 bases aligning to TRBD2. The V and J ends lost 5 bases and 2 bases, in that order; junction bases with no gene match: 5. Per germline, CDR1 SEHNR and CDR2 FQNEAQ (reference sequence). This CDR3 has 16 residues. The CDR3 here is CASSRTSGGPYNEQFF. CDR3 nucleotide sequence: TGTGCCAGCAGCCGAACTAGCGGGGGACCCTACAATGAGCAGTTCTTC.

The genes are TRBV18 and TRBJ1-1, with 11 positions matching TRBD1. Per the germline V gene, CDR1 is KGHSH and CDR2 is LQKENI. V shed 2 bases, J shed 6 bases, and the junction held 2 bases outside the gene matches. This CDR3 spans 14 amino acids. This CDR3 is CASSPGTGGAEAFF. The CDR3 DNA reads as TGTGCCAGCTCACCAGGGACAGGGGGTGCTGAAGCTTTCTTT.

The chain couples TRBV19 to TRBJ1-6; unclear D gene. Germline CDR1 reads LNHDA; CDR2 reads SQIVND (reference sequence). CDR3 length: 15 residues. V lost 7 bases, J lost 5 bases, and 15 bases lay in between. In DNA, the CDR3 is TGTGCCAGTACTCGGTCTCCGAGTAATAATTCACCCCTCCACTTT. This codes for CASTRSPSNNSPLHF. Supplemented by reference TRBV19 and TRBJ1-6, the full variable domain reads DGGITQSPKYLFRKEGQNVTLSCEQNLNHDAMYWYRQDPGQGLRLIYYSQIVNDFQKGDIAEGYSVSREKKESFPLTVTSAQKNPTAFYLCASTRSPSNNSPLHFGNGTRLTVT.

This clone was seen a few times. This same CDR3 is encoded by further DNA sequences in the sample. V and J are TRBV6-6 and TRBJ2-1, with D perhaps matching TRBD2 (6 bases). The CDR3 is 15 amino acids. Trimming took off 6 bases at V and 2 bases at J, with 14 bases between the two ends. CDR1 and CDR2 (germline): MNHNY, SVGAGI (reference sequence). CDR3 sequence: CASSRREFPYNEQFF. The CDR3 nucleotides are TGTGCCAGCAGCCGCCGGGAGTTCCCCTACAATGAGCAGTTCTTC.

The chain has TRBV19 and TRBJ1-2; D unclear. CDR1 LNHDA and CDR2 SQIVND come from the germline V gene (reference sequence). This CDR3 contains 14 residues. Trimming removed 7 bases from V and 2 bases from J, with 14 bases in between. The CDR3 nucleotides read TGTGCCAGTACGGGCGAGGGCAGAAACTATGGCTACACCTTC. It is translated as CASTGEGRNYGYTF.

This chain joins TRBV4-3 and TRBJ1-2; no firm D call. With 1 base removed from V and 7 bases from J, the gap between germline ends came to 16 bases. The length of the CDR3 is 15 residues. Germline V gene lookup returns CDR1 LGHNA and CDR2 YSLEER. CDR3 residues: CASSQGSSAEGGYTF. DNA of the CDR3: TGCGCCAGCAGCCAAGGGTCGTCGGCAGAGGGTGGCTACACCTTC.

The V and J genes are TRBV28 and TRBJ2-7; TRBD1 aligns across 8 bases. V dropped 6 bases and J dropped 3; count of bases not matched to a gene: 10. This CDR3 has 15 amino acids. Per germline, CDR1 MDHEN and CDR2 SYDVKM. CDR3 sequence reads: CASSITGTGDYEQYF. The DNA for the CDR3 is TGTGCCAGCAGCATAACCGGGACAGGAGACTACGAGCAGTACTTC.